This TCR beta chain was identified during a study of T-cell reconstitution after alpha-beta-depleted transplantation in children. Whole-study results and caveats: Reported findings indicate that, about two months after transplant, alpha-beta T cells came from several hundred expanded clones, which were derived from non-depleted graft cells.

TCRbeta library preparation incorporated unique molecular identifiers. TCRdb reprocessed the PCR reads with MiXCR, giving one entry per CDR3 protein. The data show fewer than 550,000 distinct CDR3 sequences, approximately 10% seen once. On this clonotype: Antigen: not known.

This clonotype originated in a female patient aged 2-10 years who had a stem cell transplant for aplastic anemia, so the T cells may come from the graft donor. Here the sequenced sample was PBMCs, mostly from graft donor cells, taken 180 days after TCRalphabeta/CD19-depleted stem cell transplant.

The CDR3 protein is CASSWFGGNTEAFF. The CDR3 DNA follows: TGCGCCAGCAGCTGGTTTGGGGGAAACACTGAAGCTTTCTTT. The chain combines TRBV5-1 with TRBJ1-1, with a possible D match to TRBD1 (5 bases). CDR3 size: 14 residues. Germline V gene sequence: CDR1 SGHRS, CDR2 YFSETQ. Trimming shortened V by 3 bases and J by 2 bases, and 11 bases separated the two germline ends.